The next 11 T cell receptor beta chains were all read from a single sample in a study of Tregs in tolerant kidney transplant recipients. Sequencing used immunoSEQ multiplex PCR; TCRdb keeps in-frame clones, though not all of them. The sample table sets out fewer than 55,000 clones. This specimen consisted of CD4+ T cells from blood, obtained before the transplant. All receptors come from a human donor who received a combined kidney and bone marrow transplant.

Turning to this clone: The read ends 3 residues early relative to the CDR3; the germline J gene fills the gap. The rearrangement links TRBV6-1 to TRBJ1-1; D might be TRBD1 (5 bases). The CDR3 is 15 residues long. V lost 3 bases, J lost 3 bases, and 14 bases lay in between. Germline V lookup: CDR1 MNHNS, CDR2 SASEGT. The CDR3: CASSDPRAGDTEAFF. The sequenced CDR3 bases are TGTGCCAGCAGTGACCCCAGGGCGGGGGACACTGAA.

To note about this clone: Read coverage stops 3 residues before the CDR3 terminus; the germline J gene supplies the remainder. The chain employs TRBV7-9 and TRBJ2-3, with D possibly matching TRBD2 (6 bases). The CDR3 consists of 14 residues. V lost 7 bases to trimming and J lost 3 bases, with 14 bases between them. Germline CDR1 is SEHNR and CDR2 is FQNEAQ (reference sequence). The sequenced CDR3 bases are TGTGCCAGCAAATTGGAGGGGTTGACAGATACG. As protein: CASKLEGLTDT. The whole CDR3 sequence reads CASKLEGLTDTQYF.

A word on this clone: The read halts 3 residues ahead of the CDR3 end, with the missing end drawn from the germline J gene. The V call is TRBV18, the J call TRBJ1-3; D might be TRBD1 (5 bases). V was clipped by 5 bases and J by 0 bases, with 8 bases between them. This CDR3 has 14 residues. CDR1 and CDR2 (germline): KGHSH, LQKENI. CDR3 DNA, as far as it was read: TGTGCCAGCTCAGACAGCATCTCTGGAAACACC. Protein: CASSDSISGNT. The complete CDR3 reads CASSDSISGNTIYF. The variable domain in full, with the rest retrieved from reference TRBV18 and TRBJ1-3, is NAGVMQNPRHLVRRRGQEARLRCSPMKGHSHVYWYRQLPEEGLKFMVYLQKENIIDESGMPKERFSAEFPKEGPSILRIQQVVRGDSAAYFCASSDSISGNTIYFGEGSWLTVV.

On this clone: The CDR3 end falls 3 residues outside the read, so it is completed with the germline J gene. V usage is TRBV2 and J usage is TRBJ1-1, with 8 bases aligning to TRBD1. The V and J ends lost 7 bases and 0 bases, in that order; junction bases with no gene match: 10. The germline gives CDR1 SNHLY, CDR2 FYNNEI. The CDR3 has 16 residues. The DNA read from the CDR3 is TGTGCCAGCACCGACCGGGCAGGGGGCCTGAACACTGAA. This gives the protein CASTDRAGGLNTE. The entire CDR3 protein reads CASTDRAGGLNTEAFF.

As to this clone: The CDR3 end falls 3 residues outside the read, so it is completed with the germline J gene. The V and J genes are TRBV7-2 and TRBJ1-1, with no clear D. CDR3 length: 14 amino acids. Germline lookup yields CDR1 SGHTA and CDR2 FQGNSA. Trimming removed 1 base from V and 0 bases from J, with 6 bases in between. The CDR3 protein is CASSLGPMNTEAFF. Incomplete CDR3 DNA: TGTGCCAGCAGCTTAGGGCCGATGAACACTGAA.

About this clone: Sequencing ends 3 residues short of the CDR3 end; the germline J gene provides the rest. The rearrangement links TRBV7-2 to TRBJ2-7; 7 nucleotides line up with TRBD2. Germline V gene lookup returns CDR1 SGHTA and CDR2 FQGNSA. CDR3 size: 13 residues. V dropped 3 bases and J dropped 3; count of bases not matched to a gene: 2. The CDR3 spells CASSLTSSYEQYF. The CDR3 bases that were read are TGTGCCAGCAGCTTGACTAGCAGCTACGAG.

About this clone itself: The CDR3 extends 3 residues past the end of the read, so its final part is completed from the germline J gene. J is TRBJ1-1 and V is TRBV29-1; a weak D match, TRBD1 (5 bases). The germline V gene has CDR1 SQVTM and CDR2 ANQGSEA. This CDR3 comprises 13 residues. The sequenced part of the CDR3 DNA is TGCAGTACACGAGGGGCAATTGGGACTGAA. Translating it yields CSTRGAIGTE. The entire CDR3 sequence reads CSTRGAIGTEAFF.

Points on this clone: From the germline J gene comes the end of the CDR3, since the read stops 3 residues before it. V is TRBV2 and J is TRBJ1-2, with 9 bases that match TRBD1. This CDR3 has 17 amino acids. Unmatched junction bases numbered 15, after V lost 4 bases and J lost 6 bases. Germline-derived CDR1 and CDR2 are SNHLY and FYNNEI. Incomplete CDR3 DNA: TGTGCCAGCAGTGTTGAAGACAGGGGGGTAGGAAAGAATGGC. Amino acids: CASSVEDRGVGKNG. The whole CDR3 sequence is CASSVEDRGVGKNGYTF.

About this clone itself: The read ends 3 residues before the CDR3 terminus; that terminus is restored from the germline J gene. V usage is TRBV19 and J usage is TRBJ2-1, with 9 bases matching TRBD1. Germline V lookup: CDR1 LNHDA, CDR2 SQIVND (reference sequence). The trim removed 6 bases at V and 3 bases at J, leaving 6 bases unmatched. The CDR3 runs to 15 residues. The CDR3 bases that were read are TGTGCCAGTAGCCCCCCGGGACAGGGCTACAATGAG. Translated: CASSPPGQGYNE. In full, the CDR3 is CASSPPGQGYNEQFF.

Concerning this clone: The read ends 3 residues early relative to the CDR3; the germline J gene fills the gap. The genes are TRBV6-1 and TRBJ1-2; 10 bases fit TRBD1. The V and J ends lost 2 bases and 0 bases, in that order; junction bases with no gene match: 6. Looked up from germline, CDR1 is MNHNS and CDR2 is SASEGT. The CDR3 consists of 17 residues. The part of the CDR3 DNA that was read is TGTGCCAGCAGTGAATTGGGACAGGGGTCTACTAACTATGGC. This sequence encodes CASSELGQGSTNYG. The entire CDR3 sequence reads CASSELGQGSTNYGYTF.

Turning to this clone: The read gets to within 3 residues of the CDR3 end, and the germline J gene fills in the rest. The chain joins TRBV19 to TRBJ2-1; TRBD2 matches 13 bases. Germline loops: CDR1 LNHDA, CDR2 SQIVND (reference sequence). This CDR3 has 16 amino acids. J gave up 4 bases and V 5 bases, and 5 bases lay outside the gene matches. The sequenced part of the CDR3 DNA is TGTGCCAGTAGTTCGGGGACTAGCGGGACTTACAATGAG. This codes for CASSSGTSGTYNE. The entire CDR3 protein is CASSSGTSGTYNEQFF. Supplemented by reference TRBV19 and TRBJ2-1, the full variable domain reads DGGITQSPKYLFRKEGQNVTLSCEQNLNHDAMYWYRQDPGQGLRLIYYSQIVNDFQKGDIAEGYSVSREKKESFPLTVTSAQKNPTAFYLCASSSGTSGTYNEQFFGPGTRLTVL.